This T cell receptor beta chain came from a study of Tregs in tolerant kidney transplant recipients. An overnight rest at 37°C with approximately 210 IU/ml IL-2 preceded regulatory T cell sorting from thawed PBMCs. V lost 6 bases and J 7 bases, leaving 15 bases between the germline ends. In germline, CDR1 is KGHSH, CDR2 LQKENI. The CDR3 is 13 residues long. Measured with immunoSEQ multiplex PCR; TCRdb has only the in-frame clones, and not every one. Altogether around 63,000 clones are present, 80% to 90% being singletons, with the ten largest covering around 2.3%. The starting material was Tregs from blood, obtained before the transplant. This receptor was identified in a human donor who received a combined kidney and bone marrow transplant. The J gene is TRBJ1-1, the V gene TRBV18; a possible D gene is TRBD1 (5 bases). CDR3 amino acids: CASSNRGEGEAFF. The CDR3 nucleotides are TGTGCCAGCTCCAACCGGGGGGAGGGTGAAGCTTTCTTT.